Presented here are 27 T cell receptor beta chains from one specimen sequenced in a study of cytomegalovirus exposure and HLA in healthy donors. The PCR made use of 60 Vbeta and 13 Jbeta primers. This table comes from immunoSEQ multiplex PCR, and its TCRdb copy is limited to in-frame clones, with some not included. The sample carries around 96,000 clones, 65% to 80% recorded once. The sequencing input was PBMCs. These receptors all stem from a man younger than 40 in good health and CMV-seropositive.

There are a few counts of this clone. The V and J genes are TRBV6-1 and TRBJ1-4, with 7 bases lining up with TRBD1. The CDR3 has 13 residues. Germline CDR1 is MNHNS and CDR2 is SASEGT. Trimming at V came to 11 bases and at J to 3 bases, leaving 6 bases not matched to a gene. CDR3 bases: TGTGCCCACCAAGGACAGGCTAATGAAAAACTGTTTTTT. The encoded protein is CAHQGQANEKLFF.

The chain has TRBV5-1 and TRBJ1-3; D unclear. Trimming left V 4 bases short and J 0 bases short, with 14 bases between. Per germline, CDR1 SGHRS and CDR2 YFSETQ. CDR3 length: 16 residues. The chain's CDR3 is CASSGGFPLSGNTIYF. The CDR3 region has the DNA TGCGCCAGCAGCGGAGGGTTTCCCCTCTCTGGAAACACCATATATTTT.

V and J are TRBV4-2 and TRBJ2-7; 14 bases match TRBD2. The germline gives CDR1 LGHNA, CDR2 YNFKEQ. J was trimmed by 6 bases and V by 1 base; bases with no gene match: 5. CDR3 size: 16 residues. DNA for the CDR3: TGTGCCAGCAGCCAAGGGACTAGCGGGGGGATCTCCGAGCAGTACTTC. This translates into CASSQGTSGGISEQYF.

The DNA of the CDR3 is TGTGCCAGCAGTAGCCCAGATACGCAGTATTTT. It is translated as CASSSPDTQYF. This chain connects TRBV28 to TRBJ2-3; D not resolved. The germline V gene encodes CDR1 MDHEN and CDR2 SYDVKM. Trimming removed 5 bases from V and 4 bases from J, with 4 bases in between. CDR3 length: 11 residues.

This clone was observed a handful of times. The chain joins TRBV2 to TRBJ1-3, with no clear D. The CDR3 loop spans 15 amino acids. CDR1 and CDR2 (germline): SNHLY, FYNNEI. The V end was cut by 3 bases, the J end by 2 bases, with 11 bases between. The CDR3 DNA reads as TGTGCCAGCAGTGATCAAGGCAGGACTGGAAACACCATATATTTT. This sequence encodes CASSDQGRTGNTIYF.

This chain links TRBV5-1 with TRBJ2-7, with TRBD1 identical over 7 bases. Germline CDR1 is SGHRS and CDR2 is YFSETQ. The CDR3 length is 14 residues. The J segment lost 7 bases and the V segment lost 5 bases, leaving 12 bases of the junction unmatched. This chain's CDR3 is CASSWTGAPREQYF. CDR3 coding DNA: TGCGCCAGCAGTTGGACAGGCGCTCCAAGGGAGCAGTACTTC.

This clone showed up just once. J is TRBJ2-3 and V is TRBV7-9; 7 nucleotides line up with TRBD2. The CDR3 sequence is 14 residues long. J was trimmed by 5 bases and V by 5 bases; bases with no gene match: 7. Germline V gene lookup returns CDR1 SEHNR and CDR2 FQNEAQ (reference sequence). For the CDR3, the DNA is TGTGCCAGCAGCCGGGACTACCTGGGAGATACGCAGTATTTT. Translation: CASSRDYLGDTQYF.

The chain carries TRBV6-4 and TRBJ1-4; 8 bases map to TRBD1. With 7 bases clipped from V and 1 base from J, the junction kept 5 bases outside the gene matches. The CDR3 length is 15 residues. CDR1 and CDR2 from the germline V gene are MRHNA and SNTAGT. The CDR3 reads CASNLQGGTNEKLFF. The DNA for the CDR3 is TGTGCCAGCAACCTACAGGGGGGAACTAATGAAAAACTGTTTTTT.

The chain combines TRBV7-9 with TRBJ2-1; 11 bases match TRBD2. This CDR3 has 16 residues. The trim removed 7 bases at V and 4 bases at J, leaving 9 bases unmatched. The germline V gene has CDR1 SEHNR and CDR2 FQNEAQ (reference sequence). CDR3 in DNA: TGTGCCAGCACCCGACTAGCGGGGCCAAAGTACAATGAGCAGTTCTTC. Its protein is CASTRLAGPKYNEQFF.

This sequence joins TRBV7-2 and TRBJ2-3; 14 positions match TRBD2. The CDR3 covers 16 residues. After removal of 4 bases from V and 2 bases from J, the junction contained 2 bases not matched to a gene. Germline V CDR1 and CDR2: SGHTA, FQGNSA. CDR3 region: CASSSGLAGDTDTQYF. The CDR3 DNA reads as TGTGCCAGCAGCTCGGGACTAGCGGGGGACACAGATACGCAGTATTTT.

The V call is TRBV7-9, the J call TRBJ2-3; the match to TRBD1 covers 10 bases. J lost 3 bases, V lost 5 bases, and 5 bases had no gene match. CDR1 and CDR2 from the germline V gene are SEHNR and FQNEAQ (reference sequence). This CDR3 has 15 residues. CDR3 nucleotides: TGTGCCAGCAGCCGGGGGACAGGGGCGACAGATACGCAGTATTTT. Translation: CASSRGTGATDTQYF.

The chain employs TRBV29-1 and TRBJ2-3, with D possibly matching TRBD1 (5 bases). The CDR3 loop spans 12 amino acids. The V end lost 7 bases, the J end lost 2 bases, and 10 bases lay between the germline ends. Germline V gene lookup returns CDR1 SQVTM and CDR2 ANQGSEA. CDR3 residues: CSEQGPTDTQYF. CDR3 DNA: TGCAGCGAGCAGGGCCCCACAGATACGCAGTATTTT.

This clone was seen ten or more times. This chain links TRBV18 with TRBJ1-1; a weak D match, TRBD1 (5 bases). Between the trimmed V and J ends, which lost 5 bases and 10 bases, there was a span of 17 bases. CDR3 length: 13 residues. The germline gives CDR1 KGHSH, CDR2 LQKENI. CDR3 sequence: CASSKGREMGAFF. The DNA of the CDR3 is TGTGCCAGCTCAAAGGGGAGGGAAATGGGAGCTTTCTTT. Full variable domain (rest looked up from reference TRBV18 and TRBJ1-1): NAGVMQNPRHLVRRRGQEARLRCSPMKGHSHVYWYRQLPEEGLKFMVYLQKENIIDESGMPKERFSAEFPKEGPSILRIQQVVRGDSAAYFCASSKGREMGAFFGQGTRLTVV.

This sequence joins TRBV4-2 and TRBJ2-7; 7 bases match TRBD1. Looked up from germline, CDR1 is LGHNA and CDR2 is YNFKEQ. The trim removed 0 bases at V and 2 bases at J, leaving 10 bases unmatched. This CDR3 comprises 17 residues. The CDR3 is CASSQDSLGTAAYEQYF. DNA for the CDR3: TGTGCCAGCAGCCAAGATTCACTCGGGACAGCCGCCTACGAGCAGTACTTC.

The gene calls are TRBV9 and TRBJ2-7; the D is unclear. CDR1 and CDR2 (germline): SGDLS, YYNGEE. The CDR3 extends over 13 amino acids. Trimming removed 0 bases from V and 6 bases from J, with 10 bases in between. The CDR3 region is CASSVAVRGEQYF. CDR3 DNA sequence: TGTGCCAGCAGCGTAGCCGTCAGAGGCGAGCAGTACTTC.

V gene TRBV7-9 combines with J gene TRBJ2-5, with a possible D match to TRBD1 (6 bases). The V gene lost 1 base and the J gene lost 6 bases, with 15 bases spanning the gap. The germline gives CDR1 SEHNR, CDR2 FQNEAQ (reference sequence). This CDR3 spans 15 amino acids. The CDR3 DNA reads TGTGCCAGCAGCTTAGACTGGTCAGGGGAAAAGACCCAGTACTTC. Its protein product is CASSLDWSGEKTQYF.

The V call is TRBV21-1, the J call TRBJ1-5; the tabulated D call, TRBD1, remains unverified against the DNA. TRBV21-1 is given as a pseudogene. The CDR3 is 14 amino acids. In DNA, the CDR3 is TGTGCCAGCAGCAAAGGGTCAGTTAATCAGCCCCAGCATTTT. Protein: CASSKGSVNQPQHF.

The V and J genes are TRBV7-8 and TRBJ1-4; 11 bases align to TRBD1. V lost 5 bases to trimming and J lost 7 bases; unmatched junction nucleotides: 12. CDR1 is SGHVS and CDR2 is FQNEAQ in the germline V gene. The CDR3 covers 17 residues. The CDR3 bases are TGTGCCAGCAGCCCCGACGGAGGACAGGGGGCAACTGAAAAACTGTTTTTT. This sequence encodes CASSPDGGQGATEKLFF. The whole variable domain, filled in from reference TRBV7-8 and TRBJ1-4, reads GAGVSQSPRYKVAKRGQDVALRCDPISGHVSLFWYQQALGQGPEFLTYFQNEAQLDKSGLPSDRFFAERPEGSVSTLKIQRTQQEDSAVYLCASSPDGGQGATEKLFFGSGTQLSVL.

Remarks on this clone: The same CDR3 also results from other DNA sequences found in this sample. The V and J genes are TRBV4-2 and TRBJ1-6; 7 bases are a match to TRBD1. V lost 4 bases, J lost 7 bases, and 13 bases stayed unmatched. In germline, CDR1 is LGHNA, CDR2 YNFKEQ. This CDR3 region has 17 residues. CDR3 sequence reads: CASSRPTPGQTNSPLHF. CDR3 coding DNA: TGTGCCAGCAGCCGACCCACCCCGGGACAGACGAATTCACCCCTCCACTTT.

The genes are TRBV18 and TRBJ2-2; tentative D call: TRBD2 (5 bases). With 1 base removed from V and 1 base from J, the gap between germline ends came to 10 bases. Germline assignment: CDR1 KGHSH and CDR2 LQKENI. CDR3 length: 16 amino acids. The CDR3 nucleotides are TGTGCCAGCTCACCACTCGGGGTCGGGAACACCGGGGAGCTGTTTTTT. Protein sequence: CASSPLGVGNTGELFF.

The gene calls are TRBV2 and TRBJ2-5, with TRBD2 matching 7 bases. The germline gives CDR1 SNHLY, CDR2 FYNNEI. The CDR3 contains 14 residues. J was trimmed by 4 bases and V by 4 bases; bases with no gene match: 6. The CDR3 nucleotides are TGTGCCAGCAGTGGGGTCGGGGGGAGAGAGACCCAGTACTTC. It specifies CASSGVGGRETQYF. The whole variable domain, remainder taken from reference TRBV2 and TRBJ2-5, is EPEVTQTPSHQVTQMGQEVILRCVPISNHLYFYWYRQILGQKVEFLVSFYNNEISEKSEIFDDQFSVERPDGSNFTLKIRSTKLEDSAMYFCASSGVGGRETQYFGPGTRLLVL.

This clone was recorded a few times. A read error may produce the germline difference seen at one junction end. The rearrangement links TRBV5-1 to TRBJ2-7; maybe TRBD2 (6 bases). CDR1 is SGHRS, CDR2 YFSETQ, per germline. The CDR3 is 13 amino acids. The CDR3 bases are TGCGTCAGCAGCTTGGCGGGGAGGTACGAGCAGTACTTC. Its translation: CVSSLAGRYEQYF.

The chain employs TRBV4-1 and TRBJ1-2, with 7 bases matching TRBD1. This CDR3 is built from 15 residues. Germline V gene data show CDR1 as MGHRA and CDR2 as YSYEKL. V shed 3 bases, J shed 7 bases, and the junction held 11 bases outside the gene matches. The CDR3 nucleotides are TGCGCCAGCAGCCACCAAGAGAGGGGGCTTAGTGGCTACACCTTC. Translating gives CASSHQERGLSGYTF.

CDR3 loop: CASSAQTTGYLHGYTF. The CDR3 nucleotides are TGTGCCAGCAGCGCCCAGACAACAGGGTATTTACATGGCTACACCTTC. V usage is TRBV9 and J usage is TRBJ1-2; a weak D match, TRBD1 (6 bases). Germline V gene sequence: CDR1 SGDLS, CDR2 YYNGEE. Trimming shortened V by 3 bases and J by 6 bases, and 21 bases separated the two germline ends. This CDR3 is 16 amino acids long.

There are a few counts of this clone. This chain joins TRBV19 and TRBJ1-3; a weak D match, TRBD1 (5 bases). The CDR3 has 15 residues. The V gene's germline CDR1 is LNHDA and CDR2 SQIVND (reference sequence). With 3 bases removed from V and 0 bases from J, the gap between germline ends came to 9 bases. This CDR3 is CASSIGHSSGNTIYF. CDR3 bases: TGTGCCAGTAGTATCGGACACAGCTCTGGAAACACCATATATTTT.

Relative to its sample, this clone is medium-sized. The J gene is TRBJ2-1, the V gene TRBV4-2; 7 bases agree with TRBD2. Germline CDR1 and CDR2: LGHNA and YNFKEQ. The CDR3 is 16 amino acids. The J segment lost 0 bases and the V segment lost 0 bases, leaving 2 bases of the junction unmatched. Here the CDR3 DNA reads TGTGCCAGCAGCCAAGATCCGGGGGGCTCCTACAATGAGCAGTTCTTC. As protein: CASSQDPGGSYNEQFF.

The chain links TRBV29-1 to TRBJ1-3; 8 bases line up with TRBD1. V shed 4 bases and J 0 bases; nucleotides not matched to a gene: 23. CDR3 length equals 21 residues. Germline values: CDR1 SQVTM, CDR2 ANQGSEA. The CDR3 DNA reads TGCAGCGTTGGGGCTAGTGGACAGGGAGTGTCGCAAGATTTCTCTGGAAACACCATATATTTT. This gives the protein CSVGASGQGVSQDFSGNTIYF.